This T cell receptor beta chain stems from a study of immune evolution from preneoplasia to lung adenocarcinoma. The protocol was immunoSEQ multiplex PCR, while the TCRdb copy is restricted to in-frame clones and leaves out a portion. The sample records over 30,000 clones, roughly 74% being singletons. H&E slides confirmed each diagnosis, reviewed by two pathologists independently. Macro-dissection enriched premalignant or tumor cells before nucleic acid extraction. The CDR3 is 14 amino acids. Trimming left V 8 bases short and J 8 bases short, with 18 bases between. CDR1 is LNHNV, CDR2 YYDKDF, per germline (reference sequence). General observations from the study: Normal lung had the highest top T cell clone frequencies. Later-stage lesions seemingly showed higher T cell density and diversity than normal lung.

Notes on this clone: Its antigen is unknown.

This clonotype was sampled from a person in their sixties or seventies with lung adenocarcinoma. The specimen sequenced was FFPE invasive lung adenocarcinoma tissue. V gene TRBV15 combines with J gene TRBJ1-4, with D maybe TRBD1 (6 bases). CDR3 DNA: TGTGCCACCTCTGGGGGCAGTGCAGGGGAAAAACTGTTTTTT. This encodes CATSGGSAGEKLFF.